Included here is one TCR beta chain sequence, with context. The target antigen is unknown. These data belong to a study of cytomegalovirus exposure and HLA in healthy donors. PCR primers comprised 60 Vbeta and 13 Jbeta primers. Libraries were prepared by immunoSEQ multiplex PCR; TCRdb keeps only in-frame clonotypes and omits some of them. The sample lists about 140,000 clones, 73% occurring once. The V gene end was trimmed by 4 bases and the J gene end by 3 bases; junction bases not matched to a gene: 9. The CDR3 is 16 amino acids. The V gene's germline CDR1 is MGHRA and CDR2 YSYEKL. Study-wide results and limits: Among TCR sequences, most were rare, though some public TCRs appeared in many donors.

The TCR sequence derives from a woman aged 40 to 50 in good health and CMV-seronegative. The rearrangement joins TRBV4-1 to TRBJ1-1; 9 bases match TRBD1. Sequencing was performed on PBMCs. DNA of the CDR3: TGCGCCAGCAGCCCCAGATATAGACAGGGGGACACTGAAGCTTTCTTT. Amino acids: CASSPRYRQGDTEAFF.